This is a list of T cell receptor beta chains from one sample in a study of beta chain features in type 1 diabetes. Only in-frame clones appear in the TCRdb table, and some are missing; sequencing was by immunoSEQ multiplex PCR. This table has 620,000 or so clones, roughly a sixth appearing once. The source material was naive CD4+ T cells from blood. All receptors come from a man aged 18 to 30 in good health. Both conserved end residues are part of each CDR3. The D gene is left open where the match is weak. Clone size is not always given. Where it is, it says once, few, many or a class for expanded clones.

v_gene: TRBV18
d_gene: NA
j_gene: TRBJ1-1
abundance: few
len: 14
CDR3aa: CASSPSRQDTEAFF
CDR3nt: TGTGCCAGCTCACCAAGTAGGCAGGACACTGAAGCTTTCTTT

v_gene: TRBV4-3
d_gene: NA
j_gene: TRBJ2-5
abundance: many
len: 13
CDR3aa: CASSRLQQETQYF
CDR3nt: TGCGCCAGCAGCCGGCTGCAGCAAGAGACCCAGTACTTC

v_gene: TRBV5-1
d_gene: NA
j_gene: TRBJ1-5
abundance: NA
len: 15
CDR3aa: CASSLDNHSNQPQHF
CDR3nt: TGCGCCAGCAGCTTGGACAACCACAGCAATCAGCCCCAGCATTTT

v_gene: TRBV27
d_gene: NA
j_gene: TRBJ2-7
abundance: NA
len: 15
CDR3aa: CASSLSLGGSYEQYF
CDR3nt: TGTGCCAGCAGTTTATCTCTAGGGGGTTCCTACGAGCAGTACTTC

v_gene: TRBV6-6
d_gene: NA
j_gene: TRBJ2-3
abundance: NA
len: 14
CDR3aa: CASSYSGAWDTQYF
CDR3nt: TGTGCCAGCAGTTACTCGGGGGCCTGGGATACGCAGTATTTT

v_gene: TRBV7-2
d_gene: NA
j_gene: TRBJ2-3
abundance: NA
len: 14
CDR3aa: CASTQGLRPDTQYF
CDR3nt: TGTGCCAGCACCCAGGGGCTCCGACCAGATACGCAGTATTTT

v_gene: TRBV6-1
d_gene: NA
j_gene: TRBJ2-1
abundance: few
len: 16
CDR3aa: CASSDNRLSSYNEQFF
CDR3nt: TGTGCCAGCAGTGACAACCGGCTTAGCTCCTACAATGAGCAGTTCTTC

v_gene: TRBV5-4
d_gene: NA
j_gene: TRBJ2-1
abundance: NA
len: 15
CDR3aa: CASSPSASSYNEQFF
CDR3nt: TGTGCCAGCAGCCCTTCCGCTAGCTCCTACAATGAGCAGTTCTTC

v_gene: TRBV7-9
d_gene: NA
j_gene: TRBJ1-4
abundance: few
len: 16
CDR3aa: CASSSGQLTTNEKLFF
CDR3nt: TGTGCCAGCAGCTCGGGCCAATTAACGACTAATGAAAAACTGTTTTTT

v_gene: TRBV2
d_gene: NA
j_gene: TRBJ1-2
abundance: few
len: 14
CDR3aa: CASSSPGEGYGYTF
CDR3nt: TGTGCCAGCAGTTCCCCGGGGGAGGGCTATGGCTACACCTTC

v_gene: TRBV4-1
d_gene: NA
j_gene: TRBJ1-5
abundance: few
len: 14
CDR3aa: CASSHALSAQPQHF
CDR3nt: TGCGCCAGCAGCCATGCCTTAAGTGCTCAGCCCCAGCATTTT

v_gene: TRBV19
d_gene: NA
j_gene: TRBJ2-2
abundance: NA
len: 16
CDR3aa: CASSLRTESPFGELFF
CDR3nt: TGTGCCAGTAGTCTTAGGACCGAATCCCCCTTCGGGGAGCTGTTTTTT

v_gene: TRBV11-2
d_gene: NA
j_gene: TRBJ2-1
abundance: few
len: 17
CDR3aa: CASSAYREGLKYNEQFF
CDR3nt: TGTGCCAGCAGCGCCTACAGGGAAGGCCTCAAATACAATGAGCAGTTCTTC

v_gene: TRBV4-3
d_gene: TRBD1
j_gene: TRBJ1-6
abundance: few
len: 15
CDR3aa: CASSLLDRGNSPLHF
CDR3nt: TGCGCCAGCAGCCTCCTCGACAGGGGTAATTCACCCCTCCACTTT

v_gene: TRBV7-7
d_gene: NA
j_gene: TRBJ1-1
abundance: NA
len: 13
CDR3aa: CASSLQDNTEAFF
CDR3nt: TGTGCTAGCAGCTTACAGGATAACACTGAAGCTTTCTTT